The clone carrying this T cell receptor beta chain was picked up a small number of times. From germline, CDR1 is MNHEY and CDR2 SVGEGT. The CDR3 spans 14 residues. The V end was cut by 5 bases, the J end by 0 bases, with 11 bases between. This sample stems from a study of T-cell reconstitution after alpha-beta-depleted transplantation in children. TCRbeta library preparation incorporated unique molecular identifiers. Using its own MiXCR run on the PCR reads, TCRdb lists one record per CDR3 protein. This table holds about 580,000 distinct CDR3 sequences, more than 20% found once. The chain links TRBV6-2 or TRBV6-3 to TRBJ2-7; D gene uncertain. This TCR came from a boy in the first two years of life who had a stem cell transplant for acute myeloid leukemia, so the T cells may come from the graft donor. This sample comprised PBMCs, mostly from graft donor cells, obtained 360 days after TCRalphabeta/CD19-depleted stem cell transplant. CDR3 DNA: TGTGCCAGCAGTAGACCAAGCAACTCCTACGAGCAGTACGTC. It translates to CASSRPSNSYEQYV.